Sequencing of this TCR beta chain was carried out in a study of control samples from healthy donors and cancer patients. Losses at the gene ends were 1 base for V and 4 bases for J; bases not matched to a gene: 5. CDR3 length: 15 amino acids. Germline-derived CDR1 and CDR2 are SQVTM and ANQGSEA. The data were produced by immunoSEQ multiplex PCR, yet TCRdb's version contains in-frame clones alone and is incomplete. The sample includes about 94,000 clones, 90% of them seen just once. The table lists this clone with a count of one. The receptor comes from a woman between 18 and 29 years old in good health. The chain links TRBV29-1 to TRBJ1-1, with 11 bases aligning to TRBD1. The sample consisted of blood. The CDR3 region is CSVEGGGTGGTEAFF. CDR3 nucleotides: TGCAGCGTTGAAGGCGGGGGGACAGGGGGCACTGAAGCTTTCTTT.